This TCR beta chain was captured in a study of shared clonotypes between healthy human individuals. V lost 4 bases and J lost 9; bases outside the gene matches: 11. The germline gives CDR1 SGHRS, CDR2 YFSETQ. CDR3 length: 16 amino acids. The assay was immunoSEQ multiplex PCR, and TCRdb's table has in-frame clones only and misses some. The sample includes over a million clones, approximately 80% of them seen just once. Sequencing was carried out using memory CD4+ T cells from PBMCs. The sample's subset: CD45RA-negative fraction. This clonotype was sampled from a man aged 18 to 30 in good health. Some clones in this sample may be carry-over from other donors' samples. The chain combines TRBV5-1 with TRBJ2-1, with 12 positions matching TRBD2. CDR3 nucleotide sequence: TGCGCCAGCAGCATCAGCCTAGCGGGAGGGCCCAGTGAGCAGTTCTTC. Encoded protein: CASSISLAGGPSEQFF.